What follows are 30 T cell receptor beta chains derived from one specimen sequenced in a study of regulatory T cells in long-lasting Graves disease. Time point defined: newly diagnosed GD, antithyroid drugs for less than 3 months. PBMC RNA was the source of the TCR library. CDR3 regions were amplified by Arm-PCR using iRepertoire HTBI primers to build TCR beta libraries. In TCRdb, the multiplex PCR reads were re-called with MiXCR into one record per CDR3 protein. The sample consists of approximately 540,000 distinct CDR3 sequences, about 11% of them appearing once. This sample was shared with a second study, whose subject was T cells in Graves' hyperthyroidism and ophthalmopathy.

The sequencing here drew on peripheral blood mononuclear cells (PBMCs), taken at new diagnosis, from a patient treated with antithyroid drugs. The receptors shown here come from a woman aged 25 to 39 with Graves disease.

This clonotype came up a few times. The rearrangement links TRBV19 to TRBJ1-5; D is ambiguous. The CDR3 has 15 residues. CDR1 and CDR2 from the germline V gene are LNHDA and SQIVND (reference sequence). Trimming cost V 3 bases and J 0 bases, with 9 bases left between them. CDR3 region: CASSIASYSNQPQHF. DNA of the CDR3: TGTGCCAGTAGTATCGCAAGCTATAGCAATCAGCCCCAGCATTTT.

This clonotype was picked up a small number of times. This chain uses TRBV27 with TRBJ2-1; 11 bases are shared with TRBD1. The J segment lost 2 bases and the V segment lost 4 bases, leaving 4 bases of the junction unmatched. Germline CDR1 is MNHEY and CDR2 is SMNVEV (reference sequence). The CDR3 is 16 residues long. The CDR3 loop reads CASSSLGQGAYNEQFF. Here the CDR3 DNA reads TGTGCCAGCAGTTCGCTGGGACAGGGGGCCTACAATGAGCAGTTCTTC.

In its sample, this clonotype was seen a few times. J is TRBJ2-5 and V is TRBV6-9; D possibly corresponds to TRBD1 (5 bases). In germline, CDR1 is MNHGY, CDR2 SVAAGI. The ends were cut back, 2 bases at V and 2 bases at J, with 9 bases in the middle. This CDR3 region has 14 residues. CDR3 bases: TGTGCCAGCAGTTATAGCAGGGAACAAGAGACCCAGTACTTC. Protein: CASSYSREQETQYF.

This clonotype was seen a few times. A much larger clone lies one base from this, so it may be a read error. The V and J genes are TRBV28 and TRBJ2-2, with TRBD2 matching over 10 bases. This CDR3 region has 16 residues. Germline V lookup: CDR1 MDHEN, CDR2 SYDVKM. CDR3 in DNA: TGTGCCAGCAGTTTTTGGAGCGGGAGGGGAACCGGGGGGCTGTTTTTT. Amino acids: CASSFWSGRGTGGLFF.

The chain links TRBV20-1 to TRBJ1-2, with TRBD1 as a possible D gene (5 bases). Germline CDR1 and CDR2: DFQATT and SNEGSKA (reference sequence). This CDR3 has 14 amino acids. Trimming removed 1 base from V and 6 bases from J, with 15 bases in between. CDR3 amino acids: CSARGVSGTDGYTF. CDR3 in DNA: TGCAGTGCTAGAGGCGTCTCCGGGACGGATGGCTACACCTTC.

A few counts support this clonotype. The chain combines TRBV7-9 with TRBJ2-7; TRBD2 matches 8 bases. Germline V gene lookup returns CDR1 SEHNR and CDR2 FQNEAQ (reference sequence). The CDR3 consists of 15 residues. The ends lost 5 bases at V and 5 bases at J; junction bases unmatched: 11. Written as DNA, the CDR3 is TGTGCCAGCAGCCCCCGGGGTAGCGGGACTGACGAGCAGTACTTC. This gives the protein CASSPRGSGTDEQYF.

This clonotype was observed at least ten times. The V gene is TRBV18, the J gene TRBJ2-7; tentatively, D is TRBD1 or TRBD2 (5 bases each). CDR3 length: 13 residues. Trimming cost V 6 bases and J 2 bases, with 11 bases left between them. Germline CDR1 KGHSH, CDR2 LQKENI. CDR3 DNA: TGTGCCAGCTCGCCGGGACGGCCCTACGAGCAGTACTTC. It specifies CASSPGRPYEQYF. Filled out from reference TRBV18 and TRBJ2-7, the complete variable domain reads NAGVMQNPRHLVRRRGQEARLRCSPMKGHSHVYWYRQLPEEGLKFMVYLQKENIIDESGMPKERFSAEFPKEGPSILRIQQVVRGDSAAYFCASSPGRPYEQYFGPGTRLTVT.

This clonotype was observed a few times. The CDR3 sequence: CASSLRGAKNEKLFF. The DNA of the CDR3 is TGTGCCAGCAGCTTGCGGGGGGCTAAAAACGAAAAACTGTTTTTT. The chain uses TRBV5-4 and TRBJ1-4; D possibly corresponds to TRBD1 (6 bases). The CDR3 is made up of 15 amino acids. Trimming took off 1 base at V and 8 bases at J, with 15 bases between the two ends. Germline V CDR1 and CDR2: SGHNT, YYREEE (reference sequence).

The gene calls are TRBV25-1 and TRBJ1-1; D not certain. The germline CDR1 and CDR2 sequences are MGHDK and SYGVNS. This CDR3 has 12 residues. V was cut by 0 bases and J by 4 bases, with 3 bases left in between. For the CDR3, the DNA is TGTGCCAGCAGTGAATATAGCACTGAAGCTTTCTTT. Its translation is CASSEYSTEAFF.

The chain couples TRBV2 to TRBJ2-5, with D possibly being TRBD2 (6 bases). Between the trimmed V and J ends, which lost 5 bases and 3 bases, there was a span of 10 bases. The CDR3 loop spans 13 amino acids. Looked up from germline, CDR1 is SNHLY and CDR2 is FYNNEI. In DNA form, the CDR3 reads TGTGCCAGCAGTTACTGGGGGGAAGAGACCCAGTACTTC. It yields the protein CASSYWGEETQYF.

The V gene is TRBV7-6, the J gene TRBJ2-5; D gene uncertain. The CDR3 totals 13 residues. Germline CDR1 and CDR2: SGHVS and FNYEAQ. V gave up 0 bases and J gave up 5 bases, with 7 bases separating them. For the CDR3, the DNA is TGTGCCAGCAGCTTAGCACCGGTCGAGACCCAGTACTTC. Encoded protein: CASSLAPVETQYF.

This chain connects TRBV29-1 to TRBJ2-7, with 15 bases aligning to TRBD2. Per germline, CDR1 SQVTM and CDR2 ANQGSEA. J was trimmed by 4 bases and V by 5 bases; bases with no gene match: 9. The CDR3 length is 16 residues. The CDR3 reads CSVWTSGRAKEYEQYF. The DNA for the CDR3 is TGCAGCGTTTGGACTAGCGGGAGGGCCAAGGAGTACGAGCAGTACTTC.

This clonotype was seen many times. An end of the junction differs from the germline gene, which may be a read error. This chain connects TRBV5-1 to TRBJ2-3; the D is unclear. Germline V lookup: CDR1 SGHRS, CDR2 YFSETQ. This CDR3 has 15 amino acids. The CDR3 here is CASSLGLGSTDTQYF. The CDR3 nucleotides are TGTGCCAGCAGCTTAGGGCTAGGGAGCACAGATACGCAGTATTTT.

The genes are TRBV28 and TRBJ2-1, with 10 nucleotides matching TRBD1. The tail of the sequence fits TRBJ2-5 better, so the J call may be wrong. Germline CDR1 reads MDHEN; CDR2 reads SYDVKM. This CDR3 comprises 16 residues. The CDR3 loop is CASRRDRGSGSGTQYF. CDR3 bases: TGTGCCAGCAGAAGGGACAGGGGAAGCGGGAGCGGGACCCAGTACTTC.

V and J are TRBV3-1 and TRBJ2-7; D is possibly TRBD1 (6 bases). The V end lost 1 base, the J end lost 2 bases, and 15 bases lay between the germline ends. From germline, CDR1 is LGHDT and CDR2 YNNKEL (reference sequence). This CDR3 has 16 amino acids. CDR3 bases: TGTGCCAGCAGCCAAGGGCACAGGGACCCCACCTACGAGCAGTACTTC. Residues: CASSQGHRDPTYEQYF.

In its sample, this clonotype was seen many times. The rearrangement joins TRBV7-9 to TRBJ1-1; 8 bases align to TRBD1. Unmatched junction bases numbered 9, after V lost 0 bases and J lost 3 bases. Germline V gene lookup returns CDR1 SEHNR and CDR2 FQNEAQ (reference sequence). This CDR3 comprises 17 residues. This chain's CDR3 is CASSLARSGGPDTEAFF. DNA for the CDR3: TGTGCCAGCAGCTTAGCCCGGTCAGGGGGCCCGGACACTGAAGCTTTCTTT.

This sequence joins TRBV27 and TRBJ2-2; possibly TRBD1 for D (5 bases). CDR1 MNHEY and CDR2 SMNVEV come from the germline V gene (reference sequence). V lost 4 bases, J lost 4 bases, and 10 bases lay in between. CDR3 size: 14 residues. The chain's CDR3 is CASSYQGFTGELFF. CDR3 DNA: TGTGCCAGCAGTTACCAGGGTTTCACCGGGGAGCTGTTTTTT.

At least ten counts were recorded for this clonotype. The V call is TRBV28, the J call TRBJ2-7; a weak D match, TRBD1 (5 bases). V was shortened by 7 bases and J by 0 bases, with 7 bases between the two germline ends. CDR1 and CDR2 (germline): MDHEN, SYDVKM. The CDR3 consists of 12 residues. CDR3 protein: CASTDSSYEQYF. CDR3 bases: TGTGCCAGCACAGACAGCTCCTACGAGCAGTACTTC.

As for this clonotype: A much larger clone sits a single nucleotide away, making a read error possible. The final CDR3 position lacks the conserved phenylalanine or tryptophan, pointing to a likely read error. The chain links TRBV6-2 or TRBV6-3 to TRBJ2-7; 15 positions agree with TRBD2. The CDR3 spans 21 residues. J gave up 3 bases and V 5 bases, and 20 bases lay outside the gene matches. Germline lookup yields CDR1 MNHEY and CDR2 SVGEGT. CDR3 region: CASSRPLGLAGGPGFNYEQYS. The CDR3 bases are TGTGCCAGCAGTCGACCACTTGGACTAGCGGGAGGGCCGGGATTCAACTACGAGCAGTACTCC.

This clonotype was picked up a small number of times. The V and J genes are TRBV20-1 and TRBJ1-1; D possibly corresponds to TRBD1 (6 bases). There are 15 residues in the CDR3. The V end was cut by 0 bases, the J end by 2 bases, with 13 bases between. CDR1 and CDR2 (germline): DFQATT, SNEGSKA (reference sequence). The CDR3 spells CSARDLSRGNTEAFF. In DNA, the CDR3 is TGCAGTGCTAGAGATCTGAGCAGGGGAAACACTGAAGCTTTCTTT.

This clonotype was counted ten times or more. The CDR3 loop is CATSSAFGLNTEAFF. CDR3 nucleotides: TGTGCCACCAGCAGTGCTTTTGGGTTGAACACTGAAGCTTTCTTT. The rearrangement uses TRBV15 and TRBJ1-1; D remains ambiguous. The V end was cut by 3 bases, the J end by 0 bases, with 11 bases between. This CDR3 has 15 residues. Germline assignment: CDR1 LNHNV and CDR2 YYDKDF (reference sequence). Combining the CDR3 with reference TRBV15 and TRBJ1-1 gives the whole variable domain DAMVIQNPRYQVTQFGKPVTLSCSQTLNHNVMYWYQQKSSQAPKLLFHYYDKDFNNEADTPDNFQSRRPNTSFCFLDIRSPGLGDTAMYLCATSSAFGLNTEAFFGQGTRLTVV.

The V call is TRBV2, the J call TRBJ2-7; unclear D gene. Germline-derived CDR1 and CDR2 are SNHLY and FYNNEI. This CDR3 comprises 12 residues. Trimming removed 5 bases at V and 6 bases at J, with 11 bases between. DNA of the CDR3: TGTGCCAGCAGTCCGAACTTGGCCGAGCAGTACTTC. Translation: CASSPNLAEQYF.

This clonotype was recorded a few times. This chain joins TRBV30 and TRBJ2-7, with 8 bases identical to TRBD2. The V gene's germline CDR1 is GTSNPN and CDR2 SVGIG (reference sequence). V trimming: 2 bases; J trimming: 4 bases; junction bases outside the gene matches: 4. The CDR3 consists of 13 residues. CDR3 sequence reads: CAWSQRERYEQYF. CDR3 coding DNA: TGTGCCTGGAGTCAGCGGGAGAGATACGAGCAGTACTTC.

The gene calls are TRBV6-1 and TRBJ2-3, with 10 bases that match TRBD2. Germline V gene sequence: CDR1 MNHNS, CDR2 SASEGT. This CDR3 has 16 amino acids. With V trimmed by 7 bases and J by 6 bases, 13 bases remained unmatched. For the CDR3, the DNA is TGTGCCAGCATCGAAAGCCTAGCGGGAGAGAGGGATACGCAGTATTTT. Protein: CASIESLAGERDTQYF.

The chain has TRBV7-2 and TRBJ2-6; D uncertain. The V gene lost 1 base and the J gene lost 2 bases, with 6 bases spanning the gap. CDR1 and CDR2 from the germline V gene are SGHTA and FQGNSA. CDR3 length equals 15 residues. The DNA for the CDR3 is TGTGCCAGCAGCTTAGGGGAAGCTGGGGCCAACGTCCTGACTTTC. Translation: CASSLGEAGANVLTF.

V is TRBV5-6 and J is TRBJ1-6, with a weak D call TRBD1 (5 bases). The V gene lost 6 bases and the J gene lost 7 bases, with 14 bases spanning the gap. The CDR3 is 14 residues long. From germline, CDR1 is SGHDT and CDR2 YYEEEE. CDR3 nucleotides: TGTGCCAGCACCCTGGGGCCAGGGAATTCACCCCTCCACTTT. It yields the protein CASTLGPGNSPLHF.

This chain connects TRBV27 to TRBJ1-1; D unclear. V was cut by 7 bases and J by 4 bases, with 7 bases left in between. The CDR3 totals 11 residues. From germline, CDR1 is MNHEY and CDR2 SMNVEV (reference sequence). The CDR3: CASKGGTEAFF. The DNA of the CDR3 is TGTGCCAGCAAGGGAGGCACTGAAGCTTTCTTT.

The table lists this clonotype with many counts. The V call is TRBV19, the J call TRBJ2-1; D might be TRBD1 (5 bases). Germline loops: CDR1 LNHDA, CDR2 SQIVND (reference sequence). CDR3 size: 13 residues. The germline V and J ends were trimmed by 1 base and 6 bases, with 7 bases remaining between them. In nucleotides, the CDR3 is TGTGCCAGTAGTATAGGGGGCCTCAATGAGCAGTTCTTC. This gives the protein CASSIGGLNEQFF.

This clonotype was found many times. The chain couples TRBV3-1 to TRBJ1-2, with unresolved D. The CDR3 has 11 amino acids. Germline lookup yields CDR1 LGHDT and CDR2 YNNKEL (reference sequence). The V end lost 6 bases, the J end lost 9 bases, and 11 bases lay between the germline ends. CDR3 sequence reads: CASRFGRRYTF. Written as DNA, the CDR3 is TGTGCCAGCAGATTCGGTCGGCGCTACACCTTC.

This chain connects TRBV29-1 to TRBJ2-1; 7 nucleotides align to TRBD2. This CDR3 region has 15 residues. V shed 8 bases, J shed 4 bases, and the junction held 14 bases outside the gene matches. CDR1 is SQVTM and CDR2 is ANQGSEA in the germline V gene. The CDR3 loop is CSSPQAGTSYNEQFF. The CDR3 DNA sequence: TGCAGCAGTCCCCAAGCGGGAACCTCGTACAATGAGCAGTTCTTC.